What follows are 25 T cell receptor beta chains derived from one specimen sequenced in a study of blood T cells in healthy people across ages. A second roughly 6 to 11 cycle PCR used barcoded and J-beta primers. Via MiXCR, TCRdb re-called the 5' RACE reads, giving one row per CDR3 protein. The sample lists 760,000 or so distinct CDR3 sequences; roughly 25% were seen once. The data were also submitted as part of a second study, on T cells of mothers and their children.

Input material: blood. These receptor sequences come from a boy younger than 18 in good health.

Only a few counts were recorded for this clonotype. This rearrangement joins TRBV5-1 to TRBJ2-5; 8 nucleotides line up with TRBD2. This CDR3 is 17 amino acids long. J gave up 2 bases and V 0 bases, and 9 bases lay outside the gene matches. Germline V CDR1 and CDR2: SGHRS, YFSETQ. The CDR3 DNA follows: TGCGCCAGCAGCTTGGCGAGGGTAGCGGGGAGACAAGAGACCCAGTACTTC. It specifies CASSLARVAGRQETQYF.

CDR3 amino acids: CASSKTSGIDIQYF. The CDR3 coding sequence is TGTGCCAGCAGTAAGACTAGCGGTATTGACATTCAGTACTTC. The V and J genes are TRBV6-6 and TRBJ2-4, with 9 bases fitting TRBD2. Germline V lookup: CDR1 MNHNY, CDR2 SVGAGI (reference sequence). CDR3 size: 14 residues. The ends lost 5 bases at V and 8 bases at J; junction bases unmatched: 7.

The rearrangement uses TRBV7-8 and TRBJ2-7; 7 bases are a match to TRBD1. CDR3 size: 13 residues. V shed 7 bases and J 3 bases; nucleotides not matched to a gene: 6. The germline V gene encodes CDR1 SGHVS and CDR2 FQNEAQ. The CDR3 region is CASIGTVNYEQYF. The CDR3 nucleotides are TGTGCCAGCATTGGGACAGTCAACTACGAGCAGTACTTC.

This chain uses TRBV3-1 with TRBJ1-4, with D maybe TRBD1 (5 bases). Trimming shortened V by 4 bases and J by 6 bases, and 21 bases separated the two germline ends. The CDR3 extends over 17 amino acids. Germline assignment: CDR1 LGHDT and CDR2 YNNKEL (reference sequence). CDR3 in amino acids: CASSRRSVGVSYEKLFF. The CDR3 coding sequence is TGTGCCAGCAGCCGGAGGAGTGTAGGGGTCTCATATGAAAAACTGTTTTTT.

This clonotype occurred a few times. The CDR3 DNA follows: TGTGCCATCAGTTGGACAGGGGGTGAAGGCTACACCTTC. Translating gives CAISWTGGEGYTF. This sequence joins TRBV10-3 and TRBJ1-2, with 10 nucleotides matching TRBD1. CDR1 and CDR2 from the germline V gene are ENHRY and SYGVKD. V lost 5 bases to trimming and J lost 8 bases; unmatched junction nucleotides: 5. This CDR3 contains 13 residues.

This clonotype was found a few times. J is TRBJ2-3 and V is TRBV3-1; tentative D call: TRBD2 (6 bases). With 0 bases removed from V and 6 bases from J, the gap between germline ends came to 16 bases. Germline lookup yields CDR1 LGHDT and CDR2 YNNKEL (reference sequence). The CDR3 has 16 residues. In nucleotides, the CDR3 is TGTGCCAGCAGCCAAGATCTTGTTGCGGGGAGGGATACGCAGTATTTT. Its protein product is CASSQDLVAGRDTQYF.

This clonotype was recorded a few times. V is TRBV27 and J is TRBJ2-7; 8 nucleotides match TRBD2. J was trimmed by 4 bases and V by 8 bases; bases with no gene match: 7. The CDR3 is made up of 13 amino acids. The germline V gene encodes CDR1 MNHEY and CDR2 SMNVEV (reference sequence). CDR3 coding DNA: TGTGCCAGCGCTCCGGGGGGGCCATACGAGCAGTACTTC. Translation: CASAPGGPYEQYF.

In this sample, this clonotype turned up a few times. The V call is TRBV5-1, the J call TRBJ2-1, with 9 bases matching TRBD1. J was trimmed by 2 bases and V by 0 bases; bases with no gene match: 3. CDR3 length: 16 amino acids. The germline gives CDR1 SGHRS, CDR2 YFSETQ. The CDR3 nucleotides are TGCGCCAGCAGCTTGGGGGGACAGGGACCCTACAATGAGCAGTTCTTC. Protein sequence: CASSLGGQGPYNEQFF.

This clonotype was counted between two and nine times. The junction differs from germline at one of its ends, possibly a read error. The chain joins TRBV4-1 to TRBJ2-5, with a weak D call TRBD2 (6 bases). Germline lookup yields CDR1 MGHRA and CDR2 YSYEKL. This CDR3 is 15 amino acids long. Written as DNA, the CDR3 is TGCGCCGGCAGCTCCGGGACTCAGGTTTTGGAGACCCAGTACTTC. This codes for CAGSSGTQVLETQYF.

This clonotype has a handful of counts. This sequence joins TRBV9 and TRBJ2-7; D is tentatively TRBD1 or TRBD2 (5 bases each). CDR1 is SGDLS and CDR2 is YYNGEE in the germline V gene. The length of the CDR3 is 12 residues. Trimming left V 3 bases short and J 6 bases short, with 10 bases between. CDR3 DNA sequence: TGTGCCAGCAGCGGGCCAGGGAGCGAGCAGTACTTC. This sequence encodes CASSGPGSEQYF.

V usage is TRBV5-4 and J usage is TRBJ2-3; D remains unclear. The CDR3 extends over 15 amino acids. V lost 5 bases to trimming and J lost 2 bases, with 15 bases between them. Germline V CDR1 and CDR2: SGHNT, YYREEE (reference sequence). Written as DNA, the CDR3 is TGTGCCAGCAGTATAAATCCCTCTATCACAGATACGCAGTATTTT. Protein: CASSINPSITDTQYF. Full variable domain (missing parts from reference TRBV5-4 and TRBJ2-3): ETGVTQSPTHLIKTRGQQVTLRCSSQSGHNTVSWYQQALGQGPQFIFQYYREEENGRGNFPPRFSGLQFPNYSSELNVNALELDDSALYLCASSINPSITDTQYFGPGTRLTVL.

This chain uses TRBV7-2 with TRBJ2-7, with TRBD1 matching 9 bases. The CDR3 sequence is 14 residues long. Per germline, CDR1 SGHTA and CDR2 FQGNSA. V dropped 4 bases and J dropped 3; count of bases not matched to a gene: 4. CDR3 loop: CASSWDRDGYEQYF. The CDR3 DNA reads TGTGCCAGCAGCTGGGACAGGGACGGCTACGAGCAGTACTTC.

This clonotype was counted a few times. Here the CDR3 DNA reads TGTGCCAGCAGCCTAGCGGGAGACCCTTACAATGAGCAGTTCTTC. Protein product: CASSLAGDPYNEQFF. The V and J genes are TRBV7-3 and TRBJ2-1; 10 bases align to TRBD2. Trimming cost V 5 bases and J 4 bases; bases outside gene matches: 5. The CDR3 runs to 15 residues. The germline V gene has CDR1 SGHTA and CDR2 FQGTGA.

This chain uses TRBV5-1 with TRBJ2-2, with TRBD1 matching over 9 bases. V lost 5 bases to trimming and J lost 3 bases; unmatched junction nucleotides: 11. The CDR3 runs 17 residues. Germline loops: CDR1 SGHRS, CDR2 YFSETQ. Here the CDR3 reads CASRTTGTGKDTGELFF. In DNA form, the CDR3 reads TGCGCCAGCAGAACGACCGGGACAGGGAAAGACACCGGGGAGCTGTTTTTT.

This clonotype was seen more than once but under ten times. One junction end disagrees with the germline gene, perhaps due to a read error. The chain has TRBV28 and TRBJ2-5, with D perhaps TRBD1 or TRBD2 (5 bases each). Germline V CDR1 and CDR2: MDHEN, SYDVKM. This CDR3 comprises 15 residues. As DNA, the CDR3 is TGTGCCGGCAGTCGTCGAGTCGAGGGGTTGGAGACCCAGTACTTC. Protein sequence: CAGSRRVEGLETQYF.

The J gene is TRBJ1-2, the V gene TRBV20-1; D is unclear. The CDR3 length is 17 residues. Trimming pared 0 bases from V and 4 bases from J, leaving 21 bases between. The germline CDR1 and CDR2 sequences are DFQATT and SNEGSKA (reference sequence). Written as DNA, the CDR3 is TGCAGTGCTAGAGACGAGGAGAACTCCCCCTTCCTCTATGGCTACACCTTC. This translates into CSARDEENSPFLYGYTF.

This clonotype came up a few times. The chain is built from TRBV11-2 and TRBJ2-1, with unresolved D. V shed 5 bases and J shed 2 bases, with 13 bases lying between them. The CDR3 length is 15 residues. Germline V gene data show CDR1 as SGHAT and CDR2 as FQNNGV. CDR3 in amino acids: CASSQLVGTYNEQFF. In DNA, the CDR3 is TGTGCCAGCAGCCAACTCGTGGGTACCTACAATGAGCAGTTCTTC.

This clonotype showed up just a few times. This chain links TRBV7-2 with TRBJ2-7; D possibly uses TRBD1 or TRBD2 (6 bases each). Germline V lookup: CDR1 SGHTA, CDR2 FQGNSA. Trimming pared 5 bases from V and 8 bases from J, leaving 19 bases between. The CDR3 is made up of 14 amino acids. The CDR3 sequence is CASSPLTTGGQQYF. The CDR3 coding sequence is TGTGCCAGCAGCCCTCTAACCACCGGGGGCCAGCAGTACTTC.

This clonotype has only a few counts. Germline is not matched at one junction end, which may reflect a read error. This chain connects TRBV7-8 to TRBJ2-5; the D gene could be TRBD1 or TRBD2 (5 bases each). The DNA end is more similar to TRBJ2-1, so the J call may be wrong. Germline CDR1 and CDR2: SGHVS and FQNEAQ. This CDR3 is built from 13 residues. Written as DNA, the CDR3 is TGTGCCAGCAACTTGGGACCCTATAATGAGCAGTTCTTC. It specifies CASNLGPYNEQFF.

This clonotype was counted only a few times. This chain joins TRBV12-3 or TRBV12-4 and TRBJ2-7; TRBD2 aligns across 10 bases. The CDR3 contains 16 residues. V was clipped by 5 bases and J by 2 bases; unmatched bases: 9. The CDR3 loop is CASSPLLSGRAYEQYF. The DNA of the CDR3 is TGTGCCAGCAGTCCCCTTTTGAGCGGGAGGGCCTACGAGCAGTACTTC.

V is TRBV6-2 or TRBV6-3 and J is TRBJ2-5; 7 positions match TRBD1. CDR3 length: 14 amino acids. In germline, CDR1 is MNHEY, CDR2 SVGEGT. With V trimmed by 8 bases and J by 1 base, 7 bases remained unmatched. The CDR3 DNA reads as TGTGCCAGCCACCAAGGGGGCATCCAAGAGACCCAGTACTTC. Its translation: CASHQGGIQETQYF.

This clonotype was seen a few times. The rearrangement uses TRBV20-1 and TRBJ1-2, with D unclear. Trimming stripped 5 bases from V and 2 bases from J, with 12 bases between. CDR3 length: 13 amino acids. Germline values: CDR1 DFQATT, CDR2 SNEGSKA (reference sequence). In DNA, the CDR3 is TGCAGTGCTTTAACCCCGCCGAACTATGGCTACACCTTC. It encodes CSALTPPNYGYTF.

The chain combines TRBV6-2 or TRBV6-3 with TRBJ2-7, with 8 bases aligning to TRBD1. After removal of 5 bases from V and 5 bases from J, the junction contained 5 bases not matched to a gene. The CDR3 length is 13 residues. Germline CDR1 reads MNHEY; CDR2 reads SVGEGT. The CDR3 DNA is TGTGCCAGCAGTCGACAGGGGCGGAACGAGCAGTACTTC. Translating gives CASSRQGRNEQYF.

About this clonotype: One junction end does not reproduce the germline sequence, and a read error may be involved. J is TRBJ1-2 and V is TRBV4-2; maybe TRBD1 (5 bases). The germline gives CDR1 LGHNA, CDR2 YNFKEQ. The CDR3 has 13 amino acids. For the CDR3, the DNA is TGTGCCAGCAGCCACTGGGTGGGGGATGGCCACACCTTC. Its protein product is CASSHWVGDGHTF.

The chain joins TRBV7-8 to TRBJ1-1; possibly TRBD1 for D (5 bases). Germline V gives CDR1 SGHVS, CDR2 FQNEAQ. Trimming cost V 5 bases and J 4 bases, with 11 bases left between them. This CDR3 region has 13 residues. The DNA for the CDR3 is TGTGCCAGCAGCAACGCCAGGGCCACTGAAGCTTTCTTT. It specifies CASSNARATEAFF.